The source of this T cell receptor beta chain is a study of CD8+CD57+ T cells in acquired aplastic anemia. About the research overall: About 3 ug was the average amount of DNA from sorted CD4+ and CD8+ cells.

CD8+CD57+ cell expansion, shown by flow cytometry, had occurred in the patients selected for sequencing. No therapy was given to patients before blood sampling. With 3 bases removed from V and 6 bases from J, the gap between germline ends came to 12 bases. The germline V gene encodes CDR1 SGHVS and CDR2 FNYEAQ. This CDR3 has 13 residues. Study-wide points: About 29 shared CD8+ CDR3s appeared highly expressed within patients' immunodominant clones.

Note on this clonotype: The antigen is not known.

CDR3 and TCR beta VDJ profiling relied on genomic DNA as the template. In TCRdb, the reads were re-called with MiXCR into one record per CDR3 protein. This table has around 180,000 distinct CDR3 sequences, about 50% appearing once. The chain carries TRBV7-6 and TRBJ2-7; D not certain. Sample: sorted CD4+, CD8+, or CD8+CD57+ T cells (not recorded which) from PBMCs. The receptor was derived from a human donor with aplastic anemia. The CDR3 protein is CASSLALIGEQYF. CDR3 bases: TGTGCCAGCAGCTTGGCCCTTATTGGCGAGCAGTACTTC.